Sequencing of this T cell receptor beta chain was carried out in a study of T cell responses to AZD1222 COVID-19 vaccine. Findings and caveats of the study: Unmutated variant regions reportedly attract nearly half of all spike-specific TCRs.

In the case of this clone: Its antigen remains unknown.

Here immunoSEQ multiplex PCR was the method, and the copy in TCRdb shows in-frame clones only, minus some. The top ten hold approximately 0.6% of the sample, which has 150,000 to 200,000 clones, approximately 94% seen once. The material sequenced was peripheral blood, taken on day 0 of AZD1222 vaccination. The sequence derives from an adult in good health.

The CDR3 loop is CASSHPGSEIGSGTGELFF. The CDR3 DNA follows: TGCGCCAGCAGCCACCCGGGCAGCGAAATAGGATCGGGCACCGGGGAGCTGTTTTTT. This rearrangement joins TRBV4-1 to TRBJ2-2; D is ambiguous. With 3 bases removed from V and 4 bases from J, the gap between germline ends came to 24 bases. CDR1 MGHRA and CDR2 YSYEKL come from the germline V gene. This CDR3 region has 19 residues.